This is a list of T cell receptor beta chains from one sample in a study of blood T cell repertoires in COVID-19. The table came from immunoSEQ multiplex PCR; TCRdb's copy has only in-frame clones and leaves some out. Altogether some 180,000 clones are present, roughly 85% being singletons, with the ten largest covering roughly 2%. Sequenced sample: peripheral blood. Every receptor here comes from a woman older than 75 with acute or convalescent COVID-19. CDR3s leave out the opening cysteine and the closing phenylalanine or tryptophan. The D gene is left open where the match is weak.

d_call | cdr3_length | v_call | cdr3_aa
- | 14 | TRBV4-3 | ASSQDSQGNNQPQH
- | 13 | TRBV3-1/TRBV3-2 | ASSQQQGRTDTQY
- | 12 | TRBV6-1 | ASSDTWGAETQY
- | 11 | TRBV3-1/TRBV3-2 | ASSQASGGGYT
TRBD2 | 14 | TRBV4-1 | ASSQDLAGVYNEQF
- | 14 | TRBV5-1 | ASRDPRTANTGELF
TRBD1 | 10 | TRBV5-1 | ASRGDSYEQY
- | 12 | TRBV10-3 | AISPNSYTGELF
- | 14 | TRBV19 | ASSDTGISHQETQY
- | 15 | TRBV7-8 | ASSLGHARGGSYEQY
- | 11 | TRBV7-2 | ASSLQGNTEAF
- | 20 | TRBV27 | ASSPPHITWDRGGEDTGELF
TRBD2 | 14 | TRBV7-6 | ASSAGLAGGADTQY
TRBD1 | 17 | TRBV28 | ASSLSSGTAFFSGNTIY
- | 10 | TRBV29-1 | SAQAELYGYT
TRBD1 | 14 | TRBV6-6 | ASSLLGQGAQETQY
TRBD2 | 14 | TRBV19 | ASSIWLAGGHNEQF
TRBD1 | 13 | TRBV19 | ASSRTTGTNEKLF
TRBD1 | 13 | TRBV6-6 | ASRDYGTGHNEQF
- | 16 | TRBV7-9 | ASSLGFSTPSSGNTIY
- | 12 | TRBV19 | ASSPGSTPTEAF
- | 11 | TRBV2 | ASYRPSGNTIY
- | 13 | TRBV19 | ASSMSAVNTDTQY
- | 16 | TRBV5-6 | ASSSLIAAGAQPHEQF
- | 12 | TRBV7-2 | ASSRDWQRETQY
- | 13 | TRBV18 | ASSPLMAENTEAF
- | 13 | TRBV18 | ASSPPVGVNTEAF
TRBD1 | 13 | TRBV27 | ASSGYRGFTDTQY
TRBD1 | 12 | TRBV19 | ASTPGRGNNIQY
TRBD2 | 13 | TRBV5-4 | ASSLELADTGELF
- | 12 | TRBV5-6 | ASSFPGDPDEQY
TRBD2 | 13 | TRBV28 | ASSSFSTSGRDLY
TRBD2 | 12 | TRBV6-1 | ASTREGDTGELF
TRBD2 | 16 | TRBV9 | ASSVGLAVKSNTGELF
- | 12 | TRBV18 | ASSPRVVERGQY
TRBD2 | 16 | TRBV30 | AWRSPTSGRPSYNEQF
TRBD1 | 16 | TRBV27 | ASSLLPPGQGSGNTIY
- | 11 | TRBV29-1 | SALKREGEAQY
TRBD2 | 14 | TRBV5-4 | ASSLLGGGSTDTQY
TRBD2 | 14 | TRBV5-8 | ASSPGLAVLTGELF
- | 13 | TRBV7-6 | ASSSPAGAGYEQY
TRBD2 | 13 | TRBV18 | ASSPQTSGTYEQY
- | 13 | TRBV6-2/TRBV6-3 | ASSSRLAGSYEQY
- | 12 | TRBV3-1/TRBV3-2 | ASLKGLADQPQH
- | 9 | TRBV6-5 | ASSSETGYT
TRBD1 | 12 | TRBV11-1 | ASSWDRQNEKLF
- | 11 | TRBV30 | AWSVLWGHGYT
TRBD1 | 12 | TRBV2 | ASKTGQGGNTIY
TRBD1 | 15 | TRBV6-2/TRBV6-3 | ASSRTGHSDIGSPLH
- | 14 | TRBV19 | ASSIRRGGGQETQY
TRBD1 | 13 | TRBV12-5 | ASGSPGQGGQPQH